The 28 T cell receptor beta chains below come from one sample, sequenced in a study of T-cell memory formation after mild COVID-19. A single record per CDR3 protein comes from TCRdb applying MiXCR to the 5' RACE reads. The data show roughly 350,000 distinct CDR3 sequences, with 21% seen just once and approximately 12% held by the top ten. Sample: PBMCs or a T cell subset sorted from them (not recorded which). These receptors all come from an adult woman who had mild COVID-19 (a few samples of this study predate the infection). Cell type and time point are not known.

The rearrangement links TRBV3-1 to TRBJ2-2; D ambiguous. Germline V gene lookup returns CDR1 LGHDT and CDR2 YNNKEL (reference sequence). The V end lost 0 bases, the J end lost 1 base, and 6 bases lay between the germline ends. CDR3 size: 15 residues. In nucleotides, the CDR3 is TGTGCCAGCAGCCAAGATGTAGGGAACACCGGGGAGCTGTTTTTT. Its protein is CASSQDVGNTGELFF.

This clonotype has only a few counts. The J gene is TRBJ2-3, the V gene TRBV11-2; tentatively, D is TRBD2 (5 bases). Germline CDR1 reads SGHAT; CDR2 reads FQNNGV. This CDR3 spans 15 amino acids. V lost 3 bases to trimming and J lost 4 bases, with 14 bases between them. CDR3 sequence (DNA): TGTGCCAGCAGCTTCGGTCGCGGGTCTCCAGATACGCAGTATTTT. Amino acid sequence: CASSFGRGSPDTQYF.

The chain is built from TRBV29-1 and TRBJ1-5; a possible D gene is TRBD1 (5 bases). CDR1 and CDR2 (germline): SQVTM, ANQGSEA. This CDR3 comprises 13 residues. V shed 4 bases and J shed 4 bases, with 11 bases lying between them. The CDR3 DNA is TGCAGCGTTGCAGGTTACAGGAATCAGCCCCAGCATTTT. Translated, it gives CSVAGYRNQPQHF. Combining the CDR3 with reference TRBV29-1 and TRBJ1-5 gives the whole variable domain SAVISQKPSRDICQRGTSLTIQCQVDSQVTMMFWYRQQPGQSLTLIATANQGSEATYESGFVIDKFPISRPNLTFSTLTVSNMSPEDSSIYLCSVAGYRNQPQHFGDGTRLSIL.

This clonotype has a handful of counts. The chain recombines TRBV7-9 with TRBJ2-3; no definite D call. Trimming cost V 4 bases and J 1 base, with 9 bases left between them. The CDR3 spans 14 residues. Looked up from germline, CDR1 is SEHNR and CDR2 is FQNEAQ (reference sequence). In DNA, the CDR3 is TGTGCCAGCAGCTCCGTGGTGGGCACAGATACGCAGTATTTT. Translating it yields CASSSVVGTDTQYF.

The rearrangement joins TRBV4-1 to TRBJ2-5; D might be TRBD2 (6 bases). Trimming cost V 3 bases and J 7 bases, with 15 bases left between them. This CDR3 spans 14 amino acids. Germline CDR1 reads MGHRA; CDR2 reads YSYEKL. The CDR3, as DNA: TGCGCCAGCAGCCATAGCGGCAGCCCGGGGACCCAGTACTTC. It specifies CASSHSGSPGTQYF.

This clonotype was picked up a small number of times. The chain is built from TRBV4-3 and TRBJ2-1; D assignment may be TRBD1 or TRBD2 (5 bases each). The germline V gene has CDR1 LGHNA and CDR2 YSLEER. V lost 3 bases and J lost 6, with 21 bases in between. This CDR3 region has 17 residues. CDR3 nucleotide sequence: TGCGCCAGCAGCCACATACCTGGGGGAGAAGGGGTCAATGAGCAGTTCTTC. Translation: CASSHIPGGEGVNEQFF.

This clonotype occurred a few times. The chain is built from TRBV4-2 and TRBJ2-7; no clear D. The length of the CDR3 is 14 residues. The V end was cut by 5 bases, the J end by 6 bases, with 17 bases between. Germline loops: CDR1 LGHNA, CDR2 YNFKEQ. The CDR3 DNA is TGTGCCAGCAGCTTTCGGCCATCCGAAGGCGAGCAGTACTTC. It encodes CASSFRPSEGEQYF.

Only a few counts were recorded for this clonotype. This chain uses TRBV5-6 with TRBJ2-1; D unresolved. The V gene's germline CDR1 is SGHDT and CDR2 YYEEEE. The V gene lost 0 bases and the J gene lost 1 base, with 8 bases spanning the gap. The CDR3 totals 15 residues. The CDR3 reads CASSLGVNSYNEQFF. CDR3 in DNA: TGTGCCAGCAGCTTGGGTGTCAATTCCTACAATGAGCAGTTCTTC. Full variable domain (rest looked up from reference TRBV5-6 and TRBJ2-1): DAGVTQSPTHLIKTRGQQVTLRCSPKSGHDTVSWYQQALGQGPQFIFQYYEEEERQRGNFPDRFSGHQFPNYSSELNVNALLLGDSALYLCASSLGVNSYNEQFFGPGTRLTVL.

The chain combines TRBV7-9 with TRBJ1-3; D uncertain. The CDR3 has 15 amino acids. V lost 1 base and J 7 bases, leaving 14 bases between the germline ends. Germline-derived CDR1 and CDR2 are SEHNR and FQNEAQ (reference sequence). CDR3 sequence reads: CASSLGSPGRNTIYF. DNA for the CDR3: TGTGCCAGCAGCTTAGGAAGCCCGGGTCGCAACACCATATATTTT.

This clonotype has only a few counts. This sequence joins TRBV29-1 and TRBJ2-7; 7 nucleotides match TRBD1. CDR1 is SQVTM and CDR2 is ANQGSEA in the germline V gene. V gave up 7 bases and J gave up 2 bases; unmatched junction bases: 8. There are 13 residues in the CDR3. CDR3 protein: CSAIRDSTYEQYF. CDR3 bases: TGCAGCGCGATTCGGGACAGTACCTACGAGCAGTACTTC.

This chain connects TRBV7-9 to TRBJ2-7, with D tentatively TRBD2 (5 bases). The germline gives CDR1 SEHNR, CDR2 FQNEAQ (reference sequence). The V and J ends lost 2 bases and 0 bases respectively, with 14 bases between them. CDR3 length equals 16 residues. The CDR3 spells CASSLFSAASSYEQYF. CDR3 DNA: TGTGCCAGCAGCTTATTTTCAGCGGCGAGCTCCTACGAGCAGTACTTC.

The gene calls are TRBV5-6 and TRBJ2-2; TRBD2 matches at 8 bases. Germline-derived CDR1 and CDR2 are SGHDT and YYEEEE. This CDR3 region has 16 residues. With 4 bases clipped from V and 5 bases from J, the junction kept 10 bases outside the gene matches. The CDR3 reads CASSPLTGGRTGELFF. The DNA of the CDR3 is TGTGCCAGCAGCCCCCTGACGGGGGGGCGAACCGGGGAGCTGTTTTTT.

This clonotype has just a few counts. The V call is TRBV18, the J call TRBJ2-1; tentative D call: TRBD1 (6 bases). CDR3 length: 15 residues. V was clipped by 3 bases and J by 2 bases, with 11 bases between them. Germline values: CDR1 KGHSH, CDR2 LQKENI. The CDR3 DNA is TGTGCCAGCTCACCCCTCGGGACAACCTACAATGAGCAGTTCTTC. Translated: CASSPLGTTYNEQFF.

This clonotype was detected only a few times. This rearrangement joins TRBV5-1 to TRBJ2-1; tentative D call: TRBD1 (7 bases). From germline, CDR1 is SGHRS and CDR2 YFSETQ. The CDR3 sequence is 15 residues long. Trimming took off 5 bases at V and 6 bases at J, with 18 bases between the two ends. CDR3 loop: CASRYAGQPSNEQFF. In DNA, the CDR3 is TGCGCCAGCAGGTATGCGGGACAGCCCTCCAATGAGCAGTTCTTC.

The rearrangement links TRBV20-1 to TRBJ2-4; D is uncertain. Germline CDR1 DFQATT, CDR2 SNEGSKA (reference sequence). The CDR3 contains 13 residues. Trimming removed 5 bases from V and 0 bases from J, with 8 bases in between. CDR3: CSAYNLAKNIQYF. CDR3 in DNA: TGCAGTGCTTACAACTTAGCCAAAAACATTCAGTACTTC.

The V gene is TRBV5-8, the J gene TRBJ1-2, with 9 bases matching TRBD1. V was clipped by 4 bases and J by 6 bases; unmatched bases: 4. From germline, CDR1 is SGHTS and CDR2 YDEGEE. CDR3 length equals 13 residues. As DNA, the CDR3 is TGTGCCAGCAGCCCTAGACAGGGGGATGGCTACACCTTC. As protein: CASSPRQGDGYTF.

In this sample, this clonotype turned up a few times. The genes are TRBV12-3 or TRBV12-4 and TRBJ2-7; TRBD1 agrees at 9 bases. V lost 5 bases, J lost 3 bases, and 11 bases stayed unmatched. The CDR3 is made up of 16 amino acids. CDR3 protein: CASSPGSGTGLYEQYF. The CDR3, as DNA: TGTGCCAGCAGTCCAGGTTCCGGGACAGGGCTCTACGAGCAGTACTTC.

The rearrangement uses TRBV6-2 or TRBV6-3 and TRBJ1-1; 8 positions match TRBD1. Per germline, CDR1 MNHEY and CDR2 SVGEGT. This CDR3 is 17 amino acids long. V shed 6 bases, J shed 4 bases, and the junction held 16 bases outside the gene matches. CDR3 in DNA: TGTGCCAGCAGGACCTTGTATCAGGGGGCGCGAGGCACTGAAGCTTTCTTT. Amino acid sequence: CASRTLYQGARGTEAFF.

This clonotype was observed a few times. This chain connects TRBV7-9 to TRBJ2-1, with 8 bases matching TRBD2. V gave up 5 bases and J gave up 4 bases; unmatched junction bases: 13. Germline V CDR1 and CDR2: SEHNR, FQNEAQ (reference sequence). The CDR3 contains 17 residues. CDR3 bases: TGTGCCAGCAGCAACTCAGCGGGAGAGAAGGGTTACAATGAGCAGTTCTTC. It codes for CASSNSAGEKGYNEQFF.

The chain is built from TRBV3-1 and TRBJ1-1; maybe TRBD1 (6 bases). The V gene's germline CDR1 is LGHDT and CDR2 YNNKEL (reference sequence). This CDR3 is built from 14 residues. V dropped 4 bases and J dropped 7 bases, with 16 bases sitting between them. The CDR3 loop is CASSPMDRGSEAFF. The DNA of the CDR3 is TGTGCCAGCAGCCCGATGGACAGAGGGAGTGAAGCTTTCTTT.

This clonotype was observed a handful of times. The rearrangement joins TRBV5-6 to TRBJ2-1, with 10 bases lining up with TRBD2. V shed 4 bases and J 8 bases; nucleotides not matched to a gene: 9. This CDR3 has 15 amino acids. The germline CDR1 and CDR2 sequences are SGHDT and YYEEEE. CDR3 residues: CASSLSGRYEDEQFF. The CDR3 DNA is TGTGCCAGCAGCCTTAGCGGGAGGTATGAGGATGAGCAGTTCTTC.

The table lists this clonotype with a few counts. The rearrangement joins TRBV7-9 to TRBJ2-1; TRBD2 is a possible D gene (6 bases). Germline values: CDR1 SEHNR, CDR2 FQNEAQ (reference sequence). The V gene lost 11 bases and the J gene lost 0 bases, with 17 bases spanning the gap. The CDR3 length is 15 residues. CDR3 amino acids: CAAGAKAGSYNEQFF. The DNA for the CDR3 is TGTGCCGCCGGGGCTAAAGCGGGCTCCTACAATGAGCAGTTCTTC.

The V gene is TRBV29-1, the J gene TRBJ2-3; D unresolved. Germline assignment: CDR1 SQVTM and CDR2 ANQGSEA. The V and J ends lost 6 bases and 0 bases respectively, with 13 bases between them. The CDR3 has 14 amino acids. The CDR3 DNA follows: TGCAGCGTCCTTGGACGGATGAGCACAGATACGCAGTATTTT. It translates to CSVLGRMSTDTQYF.

There are a few counts of this clonotype. The rearrangement uses TRBV12-3 or TRBV12-4 and TRBJ2-1, with 8 nucleotides matching TRBD2. V trimming: 9 bases; J trimming: 8 bases; junction bases outside the gene matches: 6. The CDR3 is 12 residues long. The CDR3 region is CASPGGQDEQFF. In DNA form, the CDR3 reads TGTGCCAGTCCGGGGGGGCAGGATGAGCAGTTCTTC.

This clonotype appeared a few times. V and J are TRBV27 and TRBJ1-2; 10 positions match TRBD1. The junction had 4 bases not matched to a gene; V was cut back by 6 bases and J by 3 bases. In germline, CDR1 is MNHEY, CDR2 SMNVEV (reference sequence). CDR3 length equals 14 residues. The CDR3: CASSFGQGDYGYTF. Written as DNA, the CDR3 is TGTGCCAGCAGCTTCGGACAGGGGGACTATGGCTACACCTTC.

This chain connects TRBV9 to TRBJ2-7; TRBD2 matches 13 bases. CDR3 length: 16 amino acids. The germline V gene encodes CDR1 SGDLS and CDR2 YYNGEE. V trimming: 4 bases; J trimming: 4 bases; junction bases outside the gene matches: 8. In DNA form, the CDR3 reads TGTGCCAGCAGCACAAGCGGGACTAGCGGGATGTACGAGCAGTACTTC. This gives the protein CASSTSGTSGMYEQYF.

This chain connects TRBV14 to TRBJ2-1; D unclear. In germline, CDR1 is SGHDN, CDR2 FVKESK. The CDR3 spans 14 residues. V was clipped by 1 base and J by 4 bases, with 8 bases between them. The CDR3 here is CASSQVHAYNEQFF. The CDR3 DNA sequence: TGTGCCAGCAGCCAAGTTCACGCATACAATGAGCAGTTCTTC.

This clonotype has more than one count but fewer than ten. The chain employs TRBV24-1 and TRBJ2-7; D ambiguous. The CDR3 runs to 12 residues. Germline CDR1 and CDR2: KGHDR and SFDVKD. V dropped 2 bases and J dropped 3 bases, with 4 bases sitting between them. The CDR3 bases are TGTGCCACCAGTGATTCCGACTACGAGCAGTACTTC. Translated: CATSDSDYEQYF.